These 30 T cell receptor beta chains share one sample of origin, sequenced in a study of blood T cell repertoires in COVID-19. Here immunoSEQ multiplex PCR was the method, and the copy in TCRdb shows in-frame clones only, minus some. The data contain tens of thousands of clones, about 86% of them singletons. What was sequenced was peripheral blood. The source of these receptors is a woman older than 75 with acute or convalescent COVID-19.

The chain is built from TRBV18 and TRBJ1-2; D possibly corresponds to TRBD1 (6 bases). The germline V gene encodes CDR1 KGHSH and CDR2 LQKENI. Trimming stripped 6 bases from V and 0 bases from J, with 14 bases between. This CDR3 comprises 15 residues. This chain's CDR3 is CASSPSDSANYGYTF. The CDR3 nucleotides are TGTGCCAGCTCTCCTTCGGACAGCGCTAACTATGGCTACACCTTC.

The rearrangement links TRBV2 to TRBJ2-1; 8 positions match TRBD2. The germline V gene has CDR1 SNHLY and CDR2 FYNNEI. Trimming took 7 bases from V and 0 from J; bases not matched to a gene: 5. The CDR3 extends over 15 amino acids. CDR3 in DNA: TGTGCCAGCAATTATCGGGGGGGCTCCTACAATGAGCAGTTCTTC. It specifies CASNYRGGSYNEQFF.

The gene calls are TRBV28 and TRBJ1-4; weak D call: TRBD1 (5 bases). This CDR3 spans 13 amino acids. Germline V CDR1 and CDR2: MDHEN, SYDVKM. Trimming took off 6 bases at V and 5 bases at J, with 10 bases between the two ends. The CDR3 here is CASRSNRNEKLFF. In DNA form, the CDR3 reads TGTGCCAGCAGATCTAACAGGAATGAAAAACTGTTTTTT.

The gene calls are TRBV6-5 and TRBJ2-1, with TRBD2 matching 10 bases. The V gene end was trimmed by 2 bases and the J gene end by 5 bases; junction bases not matched to a gene: 3. The CDR3 has 15 residues. Germline lookup yields CDR1 MNHEY and CDR2 SVGAGI. The CDR3: CASSYDTSGNNEQFF. The CDR3, as DNA: TGTGCCAGCAGTTACGACACTAGCGGGAACAATGAGCAGTTCTTC.

The chain recombines TRBV5-4 with TRBJ2-1; maybe TRBD2 (5 bases). This CDR3 comprises 17 residues. V shed 0 bases and J shed 4 bases, with 17 bases lying between them. CDR1 is SGHNT and CDR2 is YYREEE in the germline V gene (reference sequence). The DNA for the CDR3 is TGTGCCAGCAGCTTGGATTGGAGCCGGGGAATATACAATGAGCAGTTCTTC. Amino acids: CASSLDWSRGIYNEQFF.

In DNA form, the CDR3 reads TGTGCCAGCAGTTACTCTCCTAGCGGGGGTACCGGGGAGCTGTTTTTT. Its protein product is CASSYSPSGGTGELFF. This sequence joins TRBV6-5 and TRBJ2-2; TRBD2 matches at 10 bases. This CDR3 contains 16 residues. The V and J ends lost 0 bases and 5 bases, in that order; junction bases with no gene match: 3. Germline lookup yields CDR1 MNHEY and CDR2 SVGAGI.

This clone appeared a single time. The J gene is TRBJ2-1, the V gene TRBV19; 7 nucleotides line up with TRBD1. Germline CDR1 is LNHDA and CDR2 is SQIVND (reference sequence). The CDR3 spans 12 residues. V trimming: 5 bases; J trimming: 11 bases; junction bases outside the gene matches: 6. Here the CDR3 reads CASSPYRGQQFF. Written as DNA, the CDR3 is TGTGCCAGTAGTCCTTACAGGGGACAGCAGTTCTTC.

V is TRBV9 and J is TRBJ2-1, with a tentative D call TRBD2 (5 bases). The CDR3 runs 10 residues. CDR1 is SGDLS, CDR2 YYNGEE, per germline. The V and J ends lost 3 bases and 15 bases respectively, with 10 bases between them. DNA of the CDR3: TGTGCCAGCAGCGGGGCTAGCCGGTTCTTC. Translating gives CASSGASRFF.

On this clone: Other DNA sequences in this sample translate to the same CDR3. The rearrangement joins TRBV18 to TRBJ1-1, with a tentative D call TRBD1 (6 bases). V lost 1 base and J lost 5, with 8 bases in between. The CDR3 consists of 13 residues. In germline, CDR1 is KGHSH, CDR2 LQKENI. The CDR3 region is CASSPQGGTEAFF. CDR3 in DNA: TGTGCCAGCTCACCACAAGGGGGAACTGAAGCTTTCTTT.

V and J are TRBV5-1 and TRBJ1-2; TRBD1 agrees at 8 bases. This CDR3 is built from 17 residues. The germline CDR1 and CDR2 sequences are SGHRS and YFSETQ. Germline trimming cut 4 bases from V and 4 bases from J; bases unmatched to any gene: 15. The CDR3 spells CASSPGLDRGYGYGYTF. For the CDR3, the DNA is TGCGCCAGCAGCCCAGGACTTGACAGGGGCTATGGCTATGGCTACACCTTC.

This clone was found a few times. This chain links TRBV4-1 with TRBJ2-1, with TRBD2 identical over 11 bases. CDR1 MGHRA and CDR2 YSYEKL come from the germline V gene. V gave up 0 bases and J gave up 7 bases; unmatched junction bases: 5. This CDR3 is 16 amino acids long. As DNA, the CDR3 is TGCGCCAGCAGCCAAGATTGGGGACTAGCGGCTAATGAGCAGTTCTTC. This codes for CASSQDWGLAANEQFF.

This chain connects TRBV5-4 to TRBJ1-6, with D possibly matching TRBD1 (6 bases). CDR1 and CDR2 from the germline V gene are SGHNT and YYREEE (reference sequence). V lost 4 bases and J lost 0, with 17 bases in between. This CDR3 is 18 amino acids long. This CDR3 is CASSHAGGLSSYNSPLHF. In DNA form, the CDR3 reads TGTGCCAGCAGCCATGCGGGGGGCTTGAGCTCCTATAATTCACCCCTCCACTTT.

The chain carries TRBV12-5 and TRBJ1-3; 10 nucleotides line up with TRBD1. Germline V gene data show CDR1 as LGHNT and CDR2 as FRNRAP. Trimming at V came to 5 bases and at J to 10 bases, leaving 8 bases not matched to a gene. The CDR3 has 14 residues. This CDR3 reads CASGTRQGAGTIYF. The CDR3 region has the DNA TGTGCTAGTGGTACTCGACAGGGGGCAGGGACCATATATTTT.

V is TRBV5-1 and J is TRBJ2-1, with D perhaps matching TRBD1 (5 bases). Looked up from germline, CDR1 is SGHRS and CDR2 is YFSETQ. The CDR3 loop spans 15 amino acids. Between the trimmed V and J ends, which lost 2 bases and 0 bases, there was a span of 9 bases. This chain's CDR3 is CASSLQASSYNEQFF. For the CDR3, the DNA is TGCGCCAGCAGCTTACAGGCCAGCTCCTACAATGAGCAGTTCTTC.

This clone was recorded a few times. The same CDR3 can be traced to other DNA sequences in this sample. The rearrangement uses TRBV2 and TRBJ1-1; TRBD1 might be the D (5 bases). V was clipped by 3 bases and J by 1 base, with 6 bases between them. The CDR3 runs to 13 residues. Germline V lookup: CDR1 SNHLY, CDR2 FYNNEI. The CDR3 here is CASSDRGNTEAFF. The CDR3 nucleotides read TGTGCCAGCAGTGATAGGGGGAACACTGAAGCTTTCTTT.

Notes on this clone: Other nucleotide sequences in the sample specify the same CDR3. This chain links TRBV5-1 with TRBJ1-2; 8 positions agree with TRBD1. The germline V gene encodes CDR1 SGHRS and CDR2 YFSETQ. This CDR3 has 13 residues. The V gene end was trimmed by 5 bases and the J gene end by 3 bases; junction bases not matched to a gene: 3. This chain's CDR3 is CASSSTGDYGYTF. CDR3 sequence (DNA): TGCGCCAGCAGTTCGACAGGGGACTATGGCTACACCTTC.

This clone has more than one count but fewer than ten. This chain joins TRBV27 and TRBJ2-2; the D gene is possibly TRBD2 (6 bases). Trimming stripped 7 bases from V and 7 bases from J, with 16 bases between. Germline V CDR1 and CDR2: MNHEY, SMNVEV (reference sequence). CDR3 length: 14 amino acids. The CDR3 here is CASNGGAHGGELFF. CDR3 in DNA: TGTGCCAGCAATGGAGGGGCGCATGGCGGGGAGCTGTTTTTT.

The V gene is TRBV7-2, the J gene TRBJ1-1; TRBD1 matches 7 bases. This CDR3 contains 15 residues. The J segment lost 4 bases and the V segment lost 1 base, leaving 6 bases of the junction unmatched. The germline V gene has CDR1 SGHTA and CDR2 FQGNSA. CDR3 nucleotide sequence: TGTGCCAGCAGCTTAGATTCATCAGGGGGCACTGAAGCTTTCTTT. It codes for CASSLDSSGGTEAFF. The full variable domain, with the rest looked up from reference TRBV7-2 and TRBJ1-1, is GAGVSQSPSNKVTEKGKDVELRCDPISGHTALYWYRQSLGQGLEFLIYFQGNSAPDKSGLPSDRFSAERTGGSVSTLTIQRTQQEDSAVYLCASSLDSSGGTEAFFGQGTRLTVV.

The chain joins TRBV24-1 to TRBJ2-1; 8 bases line up with TRBD1. Germline CDR1 KGHDR, CDR2 SFDVKD. After removal of 1 base from V and 4 bases from J, the junction contained 2 bases not matched to a gene. This CDR3 region has 15 residues. The CDR3: CATSDFRDRYNEQFF. The CDR3 DNA reads TGTGCCACCAGTGATTTCCGGGACAGGTACAATGAGCAGTTCTTC.

The rearrangement links TRBV13 to TRBJ2-7; 9 positions agree with TRBD2. This CDR3 comprises 15 residues. Germline CDR1 and CDR2: PRHDT and FYEKMQ (reference sequence). Trimming removed 6 bases from V and 5 bases from J; junction bases left unmatched: 11. This chain's CDR3 is CASSRGRGGVDEQYF. In DNA, the CDR3 is TGTGCCAGCAGTCGAGGGCGGGGGGGCGTCGACGAGCAGTACTTC.

The chain combines TRBV13 with TRBJ1-1; D is uncertain. CDR3 length equals 16 residues. Trimming took off 0 bases at V and 0 bases at J, with 11 bases between the two ends. Per germline, CDR1 PRHDT and CDR2 FYEKMQ (reference sequence). The CDR3 is CASSLGPGGLNTEAFF. The CDR3 DNA reads TGTGCCAGCAGCTTAGGCCCAGGAGGCCTGAACACTGAAGCTTTCTTT.

The chain has TRBV28 and TRBJ1-2, with D possibly matching TRBD1 (6 bases). The germline CDR1 and CDR2 sequences are MDHEN and SYDVKM. Trimming stripped 6 bases from V and 3 bases from J, with 14 bases between. The CDR3 is made up of 14 amino acids. The CDR3 sequence is CASRPGVSDYGYTF. The CDR3 DNA reads TGTGCCAGCAGGCCAGGGGTTAGTGACTATGGCTACACCTTC.

This clone was counted only a few times. The chain is built from TRBV3-1 (or the pseudogene TRBV3-2) and TRBJ2-7, with a possible D match to TRBD2 (6 bases). The CDR3 loop spans 14 amino acids. V was cut by 0 bases and J by 6 bases, with 12 bases left in between. The germline V gene encodes CDR1 LGHDT and CDR2 YNNKEL (reference sequence). This CDR3 reads CASSQERGRGEQYF. As DNA, the CDR3 is TGTGCCAGCAGCCAAGAACGGGGGAGAGGCGAGCAGTACTTC.

The chain joins TRBV5-1 to TRBJ2-3; perhaps TRBD2 as D (6 bases). V lost 2 bases and J lost 2, with 9 bases in between. Per germline, CDR1 SGHRS and CDR2 YFSETQ. The CDR3 extends over 14 amino acids. The CDR3 here is CASSFSGVTDTQYF. CDR3 DNA: TGCGCCAGCAGCTTTTCGGGGGTCACAGATACGCAGTATTTT.

This clone has more than one count but fewer than ten. The V gene is TRBV7-9, the J gene TRBJ1-1, with a weak D call TRBD1 (5 bases). This CDR3 is built from 14 residues. CDR1 and CDR2 (germline): SEHNR, FQNEAQ (reference sequence). V lost 1 base and J 5 bases, leaving 11 bases between the germline ends. The CDR3 is CASSLEGARTEAFF. CDR3 sequence (DNA): TGTGCCAGCAGCTTAGAAGGGGCGCGAACTGAAGCTTTCTTT.

The rearrangement uses TRBV5-1 and TRBJ2-3; TRBD2 might be the D (6 bases). Germline CDR1 reads SGHRS; CDR2 reads YFSETQ. Trimming stripped 0 bases from V and 2 bases from J, with 16 bases between. This CDR3 contains 17 residues. The DNA of the CDR3 is TGCGCCAGCAGCTTGGCCAGTGGGGGACTTTACACAGATACGCAGTATTTT. Translated: CASSLASGGLYTDTQYF.

The V call is TRBV6-6, the J call TRBJ2-2, with a possible D match to TRBD1 (5 bases). Trimming shortened V by 2 bases and J by 4 bases, and 11 bases separated the two germline ends. This CDR3 spans 15 amino acids. The V gene's germline CDR1 is MNHNY and CDR2 SVGAGI (reference sequence). The chain's CDR3 is CASSYGAGFTGELFF. Written as DNA, the CDR3 is TGTGCCAGCAGTTACGGGGCAGGATTCACCGGGGAGCTGTTTTTT.

In its sample, this clone was seen a few times. For the CDR3, the DNA is TGTGCCAGTAGGCGGGGACAGGGCGGCGATACGCAGTATTTT. As protein: CASRRGQGGDTQYF. The chain is built from TRBV19 and TRBJ2-3; 9 nucleotides agree with TRBD1. The CDR3 consists of 14 residues. Germline values: CDR1 LNHDA, CDR2 SQIVND (reference sequence). V was pared by 6 bases and J by 6 bases, with 7 bases of the junction left unmatched.

This clone was picked up a small number of times. This chain uses TRBV7-8 with TRBJ1-1; 7 bases fit TRBD1. Per the germline V gene, CDR1 is SGHVS and CDR2 is FQNEAQ. CDR3 length equals 15 residues. V lost 2 bases and J lost 0; bases outside the gene matches: 3. The CDR3: CASSLPTGLNTEAFF. The CDR3 bases are TGTGCCAGCAGCTTACCGACAGGGCTGAACACTGAAGCTTTCTTT.

The chain couples TRBV5-4 to TRBJ2-3, with 7 bases lining up with TRBD2. Trimming took 4 bases from V and 4 from J; bases not matched to a gene: 6. CDR3 length: 14 residues. CDR1 and CDR2 (germline): SGHNT, YYREEE (reference sequence). CDR3 protein: CASSLQAGPDTQYF. The DNA of the CDR3 is TGTGCCAGCAGCCTCCAAGCGGGGCCAGATACGCAGTATTTT.